The subject of this entry is one T cell receptor (beta chain). 60 Vbeta and 13 Jbeta primers were used in PCR. Profiling relied on immunoSEQ multiplex PCR, and the TCRdb table lists in-frame clones only, not all of them. The sample shows about 160,000 clones, 65% to 80% of them seen only once. The sample comes from a study of cytomegalovirus exposure and HLA in healthy donors. The sample comprised PBMCs. The TCR comes from a woman in her forties or fifties in good health and CMV-seropositive.

The CDR3 DNA reads TGTGCCAGAAGCTCGGACAGGGGAAATGAGCAGTTCTTC. Amino acid sequence: CARSSDRGNEQFF. The V gene is TRBV5-3, the J gene TRBJ2-1; 9 nucleotides align to TRBD1. TRBV5-3 is identified as an open reading frame with a role that is uncertain. With V trimmed by 3 bases and J by 7 bases, 2 bases remained unmatched. This CDR3 is built from 13 residues.